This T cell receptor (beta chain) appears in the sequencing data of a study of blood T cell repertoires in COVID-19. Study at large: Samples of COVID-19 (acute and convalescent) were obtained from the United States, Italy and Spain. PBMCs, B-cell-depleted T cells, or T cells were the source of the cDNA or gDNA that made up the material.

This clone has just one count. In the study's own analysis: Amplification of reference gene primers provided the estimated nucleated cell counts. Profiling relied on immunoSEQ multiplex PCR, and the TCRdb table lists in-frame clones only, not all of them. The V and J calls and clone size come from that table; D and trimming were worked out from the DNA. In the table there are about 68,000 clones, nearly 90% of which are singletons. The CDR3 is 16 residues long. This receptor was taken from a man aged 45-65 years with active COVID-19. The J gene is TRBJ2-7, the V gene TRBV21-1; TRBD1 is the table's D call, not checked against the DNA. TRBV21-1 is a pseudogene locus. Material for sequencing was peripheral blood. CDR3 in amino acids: CASPLGSRTLNYEQYF. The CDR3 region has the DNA TGTGCCAGCCCCTTAGGTTCGCGGACATTAAACTACGAGCAGTACTTC.